This T cell receptor (beta chain) was sequenced for a study of vaccination and CD4 T cells after COVID-19. Cultured CD4+ T cells had their DNA profiled by the Oncomine TCR Beta short-read assay. Each CDR3 protein gets one entry after TCRdb re-called the PCR reads with MiXCR. Of over 15,000 distinct CDR3 sequences in the sample, about half were seen once. Between the trimmed V and J ends, which lost 1 base and 6 bases, there was a span of 13 bases. The length of the CDR3 is 15 residues. The germline gives CDR1 DFQATT, CDR2 SNEGSKA (reference sequence). Treatment defined: approximately 9-day PBMC culture with coronavirus spike peptide pools or control peptides (ViraFEST assay). This clonotype has just a few counts. Its antigen is undetermined.

The sample here was CD4+ T cells from blood, cultured in vitro, taken before SARS-CoV-2 vaccination. This clonotype was obtained from a human donor who had recovered from COVID-19. This sequence joins TRBV20-1 and TRBJ1-6; D unresolved. The CDR3: CSARVAISSNSPLHF. CDR3 sequence (DNA): TGCAGTGCTAGAGTCGCTATTAGCAGTAATTCACCCCTCCACTTT.